A selection of T cell receptor beta chains follows, all from one sample in a study of T cell clonotyping in hematopoietic cell transplantation. Repertoires were generated with immunoSEQ multiplex PCR, while TCRdb's copy carries only in-frame clones and drops some. The repertoire holds about 17,000 clones, with about 85% as singletons. Sequenced here: PBMCs, sampled 100 days after allogeneic stem cell transplant. Receptor source: a male patient aged 60-69 years who had an allogeneic stem cell transplant from a related donor, so the T cells may come from the graft donor. Some clones in this sample may be carry-over from other donors' samples. The CDR3 runs from the conserved cysteine through the conserved F or W. The D gene is left open where the match is weak. Size is omitted from some rows. Given values are once, few, many or a class for expanded clones.

clone_size: .; j_call: TRBJ2-7; cdr3_length: 14; d_call: TRBD2; v_call: TRBV7-2; cdr3_nt: TGTGCCAGCAGCATCACTAGCGGGGGCTACGAGCAGTACTTC; cdr3_aa: CASSITSGGYEQYF
clone_size: .; j_call: TRBJ1-4; cdr3_length: 15; d_call: .; v_call: TRBV5-1; cdr3_nt: TGCGCCAGCAGCTTGGTCGGGGGAACTAATGAAAAACTGTTTTTT; cdr3_aa: CASSLVGGTNEKLFF
clone_size: .; j_call: TRBJ2-1; cdr3_length: 12; d_call: .; v_call: TRBV14; cdr3_nt: TGTGCCAGCAGCCAACAACCTAGCGAGCAGTTCTTC; cdr3_aa: CASSQQPSEQFF
clone_size: .; j_call: TRBJ2-5; cdr3_length: 13; d_call: .; v_call: TRBV13; cdr3_nt: TGTGCCAGCAGCTCCAGGGCTTGGGAGACCCAGTACTTC; cdr3_aa: CASSSRAWETQYF
clone_size: .; j_call: TRBJ2-2; cdr3_length: 17; d_call: TRBD2; v_call: TRBV11-2; cdr3_nt: TGTGCCAGCAGGCGTACTCCGGGACTAGATGACACCGGGGAGCTGTTTTTT; cdr3_aa: CASRRTPGLDDTGELFF
clone_size: once; j_call: TRBJ1-5; cdr3_length: 16; d_call: .; v_call: TRBV7-8; cdr3_nt: TGTGCCAGCAGCCCCCGAACGGGGGCAGGCAATCAGCCCCAGCATTTT; cdr3_aa: CASSPRTGAGNQPQHF
clone_size: .; j_call: TRBJ2-7; cdr3_length: 15; d_call: TRBD1; v_call: TRBV27; cdr3_nt: TGTGCCAGCTCGTTTAACCCAGGGGGCTCCTACGAGCAGTACTTC; cdr3_aa: CASSFNPGGSYEQYF
clone_size: few; j_call: TRBJ2-1; cdr3_length: 14; d_call: TRBD1; v_call: TRBV29-1; cdr3_nt: TGCAGCGTTGAACAGCCAGGGGGTAACAATGAGCAGTTCTTC; cdr3_aa: CSVEQPGGNNEQFF
clone_size: .; j_call: TRBJ2-7; cdr3_length: 15; d_call: TRBD1; v_call: TRBV11-2; cdr3_nt: TGTGCCAGCAGTTTTCGACAGGGCCCTTCCTACGAGCAGTACTTC; cdr3_aa: CASSFRQGPSYEQYF
clone_size: .; j_call: TRBJ1-2; cdr3_length: 14; d_call: .; v_call: TRBV5-1; cdr3_nt: TGCGCCAGCAGCTTGGTCAACGGGAACTCTGGCTACACCTTC; cdr3_aa: CASSLVNGNSGYTF
clone_size: once; j_call: TRBJ2-3; cdr3_length: 16; d_call: TRBD2; v_call: TRBV7-2; cdr3_nt: TGTGCCAGCAGCCCGGAAGCGGGGGGGCCGGGAGATACGCAGTATTTT; cdr3_aa: CASSPEAGGPGDTQYF
clone_size: once; j_call: TRBJ1-1; cdr3_length: 15; d_call: .; v_call: TRBV4-1; cdr3_nt: TGCGCCAGCAGCCCGAGCGGGAGCATGAACACTGAAGCTTTCTTT; cdr3_aa: CASSPSGSMNTEAFF
clone_size: .; j_call: TRBJ1-1; cdr3_length: 14; d_call: .; v_call: TRBV7-2; cdr3_nt: TGTGCCAGCAGCAGAAATGGGGGCAACACTGAAGCTTTCTTT; cdr3_aa: CASSRNGGNTEAFF
clone_size: .; j_call: TRBJ2-5; cdr3_length: 15; d_call: TRBD2; v_call: TRBV7-8; cdr3_nt: TGTGCCAGCAGCTCGGGACTAGCGGGGCCTGAGACCCAGTACTTC; cdr3_aa: CASSSGLAGPETQYF
clone_size: .; j_call: TRBJ1-2; cdr3_length: 15; d_call: .; v_call: TRBV18; cdr3_nt: TGTGCCAGCTCACGAGGGGTCAGGGAAAGGGATGGCTACACCTTC; cdr3_aa: CASSRGVRERDGYTF
clone_size: .; j_call: TRBJ1-1; cdr3_length: 13; d_call: TRBD1; v_call: TRBV6-5; cdr3_nt: TGTGCCAGCACCCAAGACAGGGGAGCTGAAGCTTTCTTT; cdr3_aa: CASTQDRGAEAFF
clone_size: .; j_call: TRBJ1-3; cdr3_length: 13; d_call: .; v_call: TRBV7-7; cdr3_nt: TGTGCCAGCAGCTTAGATAAGGGAAACACCATATATTTT; cdr3_aa: CASSLDKGNTIYF
clone_size: .; j_call: TRBJ1-1; cdr3_length: 15; d_call: .; v_call: TRBV7-9; cdr3_nt: TGTGCCAGCAGCCCGGGGGGGCTTCCGGACACTGAAGCTTTCTTT; cdr3_aa: CASSPGGLPDTEAFF
clone_size: .; j_call: TRBJ1-4; cdr3_length: 17; d_call: .; v_call: TRBV4-2; cdr3_nt: TGTGCCAGCAGCCAAGTAAGGGGAGGGGGGTCGGCGGGAAAACTGTTTTTT; cdr3_aa: CASSQVRGGGSAGKLFF
clone_size: .; j_call: TRBJ2-4; cdr3_length: 11; d_call: .; v_call: TRBV28; cdr3_nt: TGTGCCAGCAACAGGGAAAACATTCAGTACTTC; cdr3_aa: CASNRENIQYF
clone_size: .; j_call: TRBJ1-1; cdr3_length: 12; d_call: .; v_call: TRBV6-6; cdr3_nt: TGTGCCAGCAGCCTTCCCGGCGCTGAAGCTTTCTTT; cdr3_aa: CASSLPGAEAFF
clone_size: .; j_call: TRBJ1-1; cdr3_length: 17; d_call: TRBD1; v_call: TRBV7-9; cdr3_nt: TGTGCCAGCTCTCCTTTAGGGACAGGGGGCTTGAACACTGAAGCTTTCTTT; cdr3_aa: CASSPLGTGGLNTEAFF
clone_size: .; j_call: TRBJ2-3; cdr3_length: 16; d_call: .; v_call: TRBV7-8; cdr3_nt: TGTGCCAGCAGCTTAGATCTCTCGGGCCAAACAGATACGCAGTATTTT; cdr3_aa: CASSLDLSGQTDTQYF
clone_size: .; j_call: TRBJ1-2; cdr3_length: 14; d_call: .; v_call: TRBV7-3; cdr3_nt: TGTGCCAGCAGCTTAATGCGGACCGGGAGTGGCTACACCTTC; cdr3_aa: CASSLMRTGSGYTF
clone_size: .; j_call: TRBJ2-7; cdr3_length: 15; d_call: .; v_call: TRBV9; cdr3_nt: TGTGCCAGCAGCGTAAGCCAGGCCCCAACCTACGAGCAGTACTTC; cdr3_aa: CASSVSQAPTYEQYF
clone_size: .; j_call: TRBJ1-1; cdr3_length: 13; d_call: .; v_call: TRBV5-4; cdr3_nt: TGTGCCAGCAGCGCTCGAGGGACCACTGAAGCTTTCTTT; cdr3_aa: CASSARGTTEAFF
clone_size: once; j_call: TRBJ2-3; cdr3_length: 17; d_call: .; v_call: TRBV7-9; cdr3_nt: TGTGCCAGCAGCTTAGGATATCACCAGGGGGGGACAGATACGCAGTATTTT; cdr3_aa: CASSLGYHQGGTDTQYF
clone_size: .; j_call: TRBJ1-1; cdr3_length: 14; d_call: TRBD1; v_call: TRBV2; cdr3_nt: TGTGCCAGCAATCGGGACAGCCAGAACACTGAAGCTTTCTTT; cdr3_aa: CASNRDSQNTEAFF
clone_size: .; j_call: TRBJ1-5; cdr3_length: 16; d_call: .; v_call: TRBV4-2; cdr3_nt: TGTGCCAGCAGCCAAGAGGTCGGGGGCAAAGATCAGCCCCAGCATTTT; cdr3_aa: CASSQEVGGKDQPQHF
clone_size: .; j_call: TRBJ2-7; cdr3_length: 16; d_call: TRBD2; v_call: TRBV6-6; cdr3_nt: TGTGCCAGCAGTTACAGGAGACTAGCGGGGGGTCTCGAGCAGTACTTC; cdr3_aa: CASSYRRLAGGLEQYF
clone_size: .; j_call: TRBJ1-2; cdr3_length: 16; d_call: TRBD1; v_call: TRBV7-8; cdr3_nt: TGTGCCAGCAGCTTCCGGCAGGGGGGGCAGGGGAACGGCTACACCTTC; cdr3_aa: CASSFRQGGQGNGYTF
clone_size: .; j_call: TRBJ2-1; cdr3_length: 15; d_call: TRBD1; v_call: TRBV19; cdr3_nt: TGTGCCAGTACAAAACGACAGGGGTCTGGGGATGAGCAGTTCTTC; cdr3_aa: CASTKRQGSGDEQFF
clone_size: .; j_call: TRBJ2-3; cdr3_length: 15; d_call: TRBD2; v_call: TRBV5-4; cdr3_nt: TGTGCCAGCAGCTTGGGAGCGGGGGACACAGATACGCAGTATTTT; cdr3_aa: CASSLGAGDTDTQYF
clone_size: once; j_call: TRBJ1-5; cdr3_length: 13; d_call: .; v_call: TRBV7-9; cdr3_nt: TGTGCCAGCGGCCGGGACAGCAATCAGCCCCAGCATTTT; cdr3_aa: CASGRDSNQPQHF
clone_size: .; j_call: TRBJ1-4; cdr3_length: 15; d_call: .; v_call: TRBV15; cdr3_nt: TGTGCCACCAGCTTACAGGGCCCCTTTAATGAAAAACTGTTTTTT; cdr3_aa: CATSLQGPFNEKLFF
clone_size: .; j_call: TRBJ1-4; cdr3_length: 13; d_call: .; v_call: TRBV7-8; cdr3_nt: TGTGCCAGCAGCCCCCCGGGGCAGGAAAAACTGTTTTTT; cdr3_aa: CASSPPGQEKLFF
clone_size: .; j_call: TRBJ2-1; cdr3_length: 11; d_call: .; v_call: TRBV5-1; cdr3_nt: TGCGCCAGCAGCTTGGCCCAGGAGCAGTTCTTC; cdr3_aa: CASSLAQEQFF
clone_size: .; j_call: TRBJ1-1; cdr3_length: 14; d_call: .; v_call: TRBV19; cdr3_nt: TGTGCCAGTAGTATAGGAGAAATGGACACTGAAGCTTTCTTT; cdr3_aa: CASSIGEMDTEAFF
clone_size: .; j_call: TRBJ1-1; cdr3_length: 12; d_call: .; v_call: TRBV28; cdr3_nt: TGTGCCAGCAGCTTAACAGGGAGTGAAGCTTTCTTT; cdr3_aa: CASSLTGSEAFF
clone_size: .; j_call: TRBJ2-5; cdr3_length: 15; d_call: TRBD1; v_call: TRBV6-6; cdr3_nt: TGTGCCAGCAGTTACTACCCGGGACAGGGTAGGGACCAGTACTTC; cdr3_aa: CASSYYPGQGRDQYF
clone_size: .; j_call: TRBJ2-5; cdr3_length: 13; d_call: .; v_call: TRBV4-2; cdr3_nt: TGTGCCAGCAGCCAAGGCGACGGGGAGACCCAGTACTTC; cdr3_aa: CASSQGDGETQYF
clone_size: few; j_call: TRBJ1-2; cdr3_length: 11; d_call: .; v_call: TRBV20-1; cdr3_nt: TGCAGTGCTAGCCATGGCTATGGCTACACCTTC; cdr3_aa: CSASHGYGYTF
clone_size: .; j_call: TRBJ2-3; cdr3_length: 15; d_call: TRBD2; v_call: TRBV5-1; cdr3_nt: TGCGCCAGCAGCCCACCTAGCGGGGACACAGATACGCAGTATTTT; cdr3_aa: CASSPPSGDTDTQYF
clone_size: .; j_call: TRBJ2-7; cdr3_length: 15; d_call: TRBD1; v_call: TRBV19; cdr3_nt: TGTGCCAGTAGTATAGGGACAGGGTCGGCCTACGAGCAGTACTTC; cdr3_aa: CASSIGTGSAYEQYF